The 13 T cell receptor beta chains presented below share a single source sample, sequenced in a study of cytomegalovirus exposure and HLA in healthy donors. 60 Vbeta and 13 Jbeta primers were used in PCR. Measured with immunoSEQ multiplex PCR; TCRdb has only the in-frame clones, and not every one. The data show 120,000 to 150,000 clones, about 72% seen once. Sequencing used PBMCs. Receptor source: a middle-aged man in good health and CMV-seronegative.

This clone has just a few counts. The J gene is TRBJ1-1, the V gene TRBV5-1, with TRBD1 matching over 7 bases. CDR3 length equals 11 residues. The trim removed 5 bases at V and 8 bases at J, leaving 3 bases unmatched. Per germline, CDR1 SGHRS and CDR2 YFSETQ. CDR3 region: CASRGGREAFF. CDR3 coding DNA: TGCGCCAGCAGAGGGGGCCGGGAAGCTTTCTTT. The variable domain in full, completed from reference TRBV5-1 and TRBJ1-1, reads KAGVTQTPRYLIKTRGQQVTLSCSPISGHRSVSWYQQTPGQGLQFLFEYFSETQRNKGNFPGRFSGRQFSNSRSEMNVSTLELGDSALYLCASRGGREAFFGQGTRLTVV.

The V and J genes are TRBV19 and TRBJ1-2, with D unresolved. Germline CDR1 is LNHDA and CDR2 is SQIVND (reference sequence). This CDR3 is built from 14 residues. V lost 0 bases to trimming and J lost 4 bases, with 9 bases between them. CDR3 loop: CASSIDEIPYGYTF. DNA of the CDR3: TGTGCCAGTAGTATAGACGAGATCCCCTATGGCTACACCTTC.

V is TRBV2 and J is TRBJ2-5, with TRBD1 as a possible D gene (6 bases). The germline gives CDR1 SNHLY, CDR2 FYNNEI. V dropped 6 bases and J dropped 5 bases, with 13 bases sitting between them. This CDR3 is built from 13 residues. Written as DNA, the CDR3 is TGTGCCAGCAGGCGACAGGTCAGGGAGACCCAGTACTTC. It specifies CASRRQVRETQYF.

This clone was seen a few times. Other DNA sequences of this sample code for an identical CDR3. The chain recombines TRBV29-1 with TRBJ1-2; 9 bases are a match to TRBD1. The ends lost 1 base at V and 2 bases at J; junction bases unmatched: 11. The CDR3 totals 17 residues. Germline CDR1 reads SQVTM; CDR2 reads ANQGSEA. The DNA for the CDR3 is TGCAGCGTTGAAGGGGGGGGACAGGGCCTCACCAACTATGGCTACACCTTC. Encoded protein: CSVEGGGQGLTNYGYTF.

The chain recombines TRBV18 with TRBJ2-1; no firm D call. Trimming pared 2 bases from V and 5 bases from J, leaving 10 bases between. Germline CDR1 reads KGHSH; CDR2 reads LQKENI. The CDR3 length is 14 residues. The CDR3 region is CASSPTTADNEQFF. The CDR3 region has the DNA TGTGCCAGCTCACCAACCACAGCCGACAATGAGCAGTTCTTC.

The chain couples TRBV5-1 to TRBJ2-3; TRBD2 matches 7 bases. This CDR3 comprises 16 residues. CDR1 and CDR2 from the germline V gene are SGHRS and YFSETQ. J lost 0 bases, V lost 4 bases, and 8 bases had no gene match. CDR3 coding DNA: TGCGCCAGCAGCCCCTCTGGCGGGGGTAGCACAGATACGCAGTATTTT. Amino acid sequence: CASSPSGGGSTDTQYF.

J is TRBJ2-7 and V is TRBV4-3, with 10 bases fitting TRBD2. CDR1 LGHNA and CDR2 YSLEER come from the germline V gene. Trimming cost V 0 bases and J 0 bases; bases outside gene matches: 2. The CDR3 spans 16 residues. CDR3 region: CASSQDASGSSYEQYF. As DNA, the CDR3 is TGCGCCAGCAGCCAAGATGCTAGCGGGAGCTCCTACGAGCAGTACTTC.

The rearrangement uses TRBV21-1 and TRBJ2-7; no check of the table's D call, TRBD1, against the DNA was made. TRBV21-1 is deemed a pseudogene. This CDR3 spans 17 amino acids. The CDR3 is CASSKKSCLGRAYEQYF. DNA of the CDR3: TGTGCCAGCAGCAAAAAAAGCTGTCTGGGCAGAGCCTACGAGCAGTACTTC.

J is TRBJ2-1 and V is TRBV10-1; tentatively, D is TRBD2 (6 bases). With 0 bases removed from V and 4 bases from J, the gap between germline ends came to 16 bases. The germline CDR1 and CDR2 sequences are WNHNN and SYGVQD (reference sequence). The CDR3 contains 17 residues. CDR3 nucleotides: TGCGCCAGCAGTGAGTCGGCTCTCGGCGGGACTTACAATGAGCAGTTCTTC. It specifies CASSESALGGTYNEQFF.

The chain joins TRBV23-1 to TRBJ1-1; 7 bases fit TRBD1. TRBV23-1 is an ORF, with its function uncertain. V was pared by 8 bases and J by 6 bases, with 18 bases of the junction left unmatched. The CDR3 is 16 residues long. The CDR3 bases are TGCGCCAGCCGAGACAGGGATGATGAAATAGTTTCTGAAGCTTTCTTT. It is translated as CASRDRDDEIVSEAFF.

The chain carries TRBV2 and TRBJ2-2; weak D call: TRBD2 (5 bases). Trimming cost V 6 bases and J 6 bases, with 17 bases left between them. The CDR3 runs to 15 residues. Germline V gene data show CDR1 as SNHLY and CDR2 as FYNNEI. The DNA of the CDR3 is TGTGCCAGCAGGACTATTTTGGCGTTGGCCGGGGAGCTGTTTTTT. It specifies CASRTILALAGELFF.

CDR3: CASSQQGQSYGYTF. The CDR3 DNA follows: TGTGCCAGCAGTCAACAGGGTCAGAGCTATGGCTACACCTTC. The rearrangement joins TRBV28 to TRBJ1-2, with a weak D call TRBD1 (6 bases). The CDR3 contains 14 residues. Germline CDR1 is MDHEN and CDR2 is SYDVKM. The V end was cut by 5 bases, the J end by 4 bases, with 14 bases between.

The gene calls are TRBV5-1 and TRBJ2-7, with TRBD2 identical over 8 bases. CDR1 is SGHRS and CDR2 is YFSETQ in the germline V gene. There are 15 residues in the CDR3. V lost 0 bases and J lost 4; bases outside the gene matches: 6. In nucleotides, the CDR3 is TGCGCCAGCAGCTTGGGGAGCGGGAGCGGGTACGAGCAGTACTTC. This translates into CASSLGSGSGYEQYF.